This section outlines one T cell receptor (beta chain) sequence together with its context. This sample stems from a study of blood T cell repertoires in COVID-19. Study-wide context: COVID-19 samples collected from the United States, Italy and Spain covered acute and convalescent phases.

Sequenced by immunoSEQ multiplex PCR; TCRdb stores in-frame clones only, minus some. The repertoire holds 90,000 to 130,000 clones, with about two thirds as singletons. Sequencing was carried out using peripheral blood. This clonotype was sampled from a woman aged 35 to 49 with acute or convalescent COVID-19.

CDR3 protein: CASGQGASTGELFF. For the CDR3, the DNA is TGTGCCAGCGGACAGGGGGCTAGCACCGGGGAGCTGTTTTTT. The J gene is TRBJ2-2, the V gene TRBV6-5, with TRBD1 matching 11 bases. The CDR3 covers 14 residues. Unmatched junction bases numbered 3, after V lost 8 bases and J lost 4 bases. From germline, CDR1 is MNHEY and CDR2 SVGAGI.